The 8 T cell receptor beta chains given below trace back to one sample, sequenced in a study of beta chain features in type 1 diabetes. Findings of the study overall: When Type 1 diabetes patients were examined, their TCRB CDR3s proved moderately but significantly shorter in all four CD4+ subsets.

Expressed TCRB transcripts were sequenced because the entire RNA isolate underwent reverse transcription. Clones were read by immunoSEQ multiplex PCR, and TCRdb kept only the in-frame ones, dropping some. The sample has under 850,000 clones, around an eighth seen once. These receptors are not linked to any known antigen. Sequenced sample: naive CD4+ T cells from blood. The receptors were sampled from a man aged 18 to 35 with type 1 diabetes.

This clone was seen a handful of times. V and J are TRBV6-5 and TRBJ2-7; TRBD2 matches at 7 bases. With V trimmed by 5 bases and J by 2 bases, 9 bases remained unmatched. The germline V gene has CDR1 MNHEY and CDR2 SVGAGI. This CDR3 contains 15 residues. This CDR3 is CASSPLSGATYEQYF. For the CDR3, the DNA is TGTGCCAGCAGTCCTCTCAGCGGGGCAACCTACGAGCAGTACTTC.

This clone was picked up a small number of times. The chain has TRBV29-1 and TRBJ1-1; maybe TRBD1 (5 bases). V lost 2 bases to trimming and J lost 0 bases, with 10 bases between them. The CDR3 contains 14 residues. Per germline, CDR1 SQVTM and CDR2 ANQGSEA. The CDR3 coding sequence is TGCAGCGTTGAAAACCAGGGCTTGAACACTGAAGCTTTCTTT. This encodes CSVENQGLNTEAFF. Based on the CDR3 plus reference TRBV29-1 and TRBJ1-1, the full variable domain is SAVISQKPSRDICQRGTSLTIQCQVDSQVTMMFWYRQQPGQSLTLIATANQGSEATYESGFVIDKFPISRPNLTFSTLTVSNMSPEDSSIYLCSVENQGLNTEAFFGQGTRLTVV.

The chain recombines TRBV4-1 with TRBJ2-1, with 10 bases aligning to TRBD2. Germline V gene lookup returns CDR1 MGHRA and CDR2 YSYEKL. CDR3 length: 17 residues. Germline trimming cut 0 bases from V and 4 bases from J; bases unmatched to any gene: 6. The CDR3 loop reads CASSQDLSSGGYNEQFF. CDR3 nucleotides: TGCGCCAGCAGCCAAGATTTGTCTAGCGGGGGATACAATGAGCAGTTCTTC.

This clone was counted a few times. The chain links TRBV28 to TRBJ1-4; TRBD1 matches at 7 bases. J gave up 6 bases and V 5 bases, and 6 bases lay outside the gene matches. CDR3 size: 14 residues. Germline V gene lookup returns CDR1 MDHEN and CDR2 SYDVKM. CDR3 in DNA: TGTGCCAGCAGTCCGGGGGACAGCGATGAAAAACTGTTTTTT. The encoded protein is CASSPGDSDEKLFF.

In its sample, this clone was seen a few times. The chain recombines TRBV27 with TRBJ1-1; D is unclear. V dropped 2 bases and J dropped 1 base, with 8 bases sitting between them. In germline, CDR1 is MNHEY, CDR2 SMNVEV (reference sequence). The CDR3 has 14 amino acids. In DNA form, the CDR3 reads TGTGCCAGCAGTTTAAGGCAGCCGAACACTGAAGCTTTCTTT. It is translated as CASSLRQPNTEAFF.

CDR3 bases: TGCAGCGTTTCCCTGATAGAGGGGCCGGATCAGCCCCAGCATTTT. Its translation: CSVSLIEGPDQPQHF. V usage is TRBV29-1 and J usage is TRBJ1-5; a possible D gene is TRBD1 (5 bases). With 5 bases removed from V and 5 bases from J, the gap between germline ends came to 19 bases. Germline V gives CDR1 SQVTM, CDR2 ANQGSEA. The CDR3 length is 15 residues.

The chain employs TRBV28 and TRBJ2-7, with D possibly TRBD2 on 6 matching bases. This CDR3 has 15 residues. V was cut by 7 bases and J by 3 bases, with 19 bases left in between. CDR1 is MDHEN, CDR2 SYDVKM, per germline. CDR3 sequence: CASNPGSQAVYEQYF. CDR3 DNA sequence: TGTGCCAGCAACCCCGGGAGCCAGGCTGTCTACGAGCAGTACTTC.

This clone was counted only a few times. The CDR3 nucleotides read TGTGCCAGTAGTTCCGTTCACACCGGGGAGCTGTTTTTT. This translates into CASSSVHTGELFF. The V and J genes are TRBV19 and TRBJ2-2; D is uncertain. Trimming removed 5 bases at V and 3 bases at J, with 7 bases between. CDR3 length equals 13 residues. The germline gives CDR1 LNHDA, CDR2 SQIVND (reference sequence).